The rows below give T cell receptor beta chains drawn from one sample of a study of blood T cell repertoires in COVID-19. Using immunoSEQ multiplex PCR, the repertoire was profiled, and TCRdb retains in-frame clones only, with some absent. The profile shows some 240,000 clones, around 86% of them singletons. Sequences were obtained from PBMCs or T cells enriched from blood (not recorded which). These receptors were collected from a woman aged 40 to 50 with acute COVID-19. Both conserved end residues are part of each CDR3. A D gene is named only where the DNA matches it firmly. The size entry is marked missing in some rows and otherwise reads once, few, many or a size class.

j_call clone_size v_call d_call cdr3_aa cdr3_nt
TRBJ2-2 NA TRBV27 TRBD2 CASRPSWSAGVTGELFF TGTGCCAGCAGGCCCTCCTGGTCAGCGGGAGTCACCGGGGAGCTGTTTTTT
TRBJ2-3 NA TRBV18 NA CASSPQGPSTDTQYF TGTGCCAGCTCACCACAGGGGCCTAGCACAGATACGCAGTATTTT
TRBJ1-2 NA TRBV4-1 TRBD1 CASNPIGTGNYGYTF TGCGCCAGCAATCCTATCGGGACAGGGAACTATGGCTACACCTTC
TRBJ2-3 NA TRBV7-9 TRBD2 CASSASGVGGTDTQYF TGTGCCAGCAGCGCGAGCGGGGTCGGAGGGACAGATACGCAGTATTTT
TRBJ1-2 once TRBV25-1 NA CASSELTSSFNYGYTF TGTGCCAGCAGTGAACTCACTTCAAGCTTCAACTATGGCTACACCTTC
TRBJ2-7 NA TRBV19 NA CASSIQAETSYEQYF TGTGCCAGTAGTATCCAGGCAGAAACCTCCTACGAGCAGTACTTC
TRBJ2-1 NA TRBV27 TRBD1 CASSLSSGGGVDEQFF TGTGCCAGCAGTTTAAGTTCAGGGGGCGGAGTAGATGAGCAGTTCTTC
TRBJ2-5 once TRBV3-1/TRBV3-2 NA CASSQLLSAVVETQYF TGTGCCAGCAGCCAACTTTTGAGCGCGGTTGTGGAGACCCAGTACTTC
TRBJ2-7 NA TRBV18 NA CASSSDKHEQYF TGTGCCAGCTCATCCGACAAGCACGAGCAGTACTTC
TRBJ2-7 NA TRBV7-9 TRBD2 CASSLAAGAPEQYF TGTGCCAGCAGCTTAGCGGCGGGAGCGCCCGAGCAGTACTTC
TRBJ1-5 NA TRBV19 TRBD1 CASSTGQGVYQPQHF TGTGCCAGTAGTACGGGACAGGGTGTTTATCAGCCCCAGCATTTT
TRBJ2-1 NA TRBV6-6 NA CASSYGPSEQFF TGTGCCAGCAGTTACGGTCCAAGCGAGCAGTTCTTC
TRBJ1-1 NA TRBV9 NA CASSVQGGDTEAFF TGTGCCAGCAGCGTTCAGGGTGGGGACACTGAAGCTTTCTTT
TRBJ2-6 NA TRBV5-1 NA CASSLLDTGANVLTF TGCGCCAGCAGCTTGTTGGACACTGGGGCCAACGTCCTGACTTTC
TRBJ2-1 NA TRBV19 NA CASSDRASDYNEQFF TGTGCCTCATCTGATCGGGCTAGCGATTACAATGAGCAGTTCTTC
TRBJ2-1 NA TRBV4-2 TRBD2 CASSHELAANEQFF TGTGCCAGCAGCCATGAACTAGCGGCCAATGAGCAGTTCTTC
TRBJ2-1 NA TRBV27 NA CASSTGRGYNEQFF TGTGCCAGCAGTACCGGGAGAGGGTACAATGAGCAGTTCTTC
TRBJ2-2 NA TRBV10-2 TRBD1 CASSVRGRTGELFF TGCGCCAGCAGTGTTAGGGGGCGCACCGGGGAGCTGTTTTTT
TRBJ2-1 few TRBV29-1 NA CSASRNEQFF TGCAGCGCCTCCCGGAATGAGCAGTTCTTC
TRBJ2-7 NA TRBV14 TRBD2 CASSQFLAGEGYEQYF TGTGCCAGCAGCCAATTTTTAGCGGGAGAAGGCTACGAGCAGTACTTC
TRBJ2-3 NA TRBV5-8 NA CASSLGGADTQYF TGTGCCAGCAGCTTGGGCGGGGCCGATACGCAGTATTTT
TRBJ1-1 NA TRBV5-1 TRBD1 CASSLAGTGSTEAFF TGCGCCAGCAGCTTGGCCGGGACAGGGTCCACTGAAGCTTTCTTT
TRBJ1-5 NA TRBV28 TRBD1 CASSFQSGGGQPQHF TGTGCCAGCAGTTTCCAGTCAGGGGGCGGGCAGCCCCAGCATTTT
TRBJ2-7 NA TRBV19 TRBD1 CASRRGTGFHEQYF TGTGCCAGTAGACGGGGGACAGGGTTCCACGAGCAGTACTTC
TRBJ2-7 NA TRBV18 TRBD1 CASSVGQDIYEQYF TGTGCCAGCTCCGTGGGACAGGACATCTACGAGCAGTACTTC
TRBJ2-5 NA TRBV4-2 TRBD2 CASSQYGLADSQETQYF TGTGCCAGCAGCCAATACGGACTAGCGGATTCACAAGAGACCCAGTACTTC
TRBJ2-1 NA TRBV14 NA CASSQDFGSYYNEQFF TGTGCCAGCAGCCAAGACTTCGGGAGCTACTACAATGAGCAGTTCTTC
TRBJ2-4 NA TRBV4-2 TRBD2 CASSQEIGTSELLAKNIQYF TGTGCCAGCAGCCAAGAGATCGGGACTAGCGAATTACTAGCCAAAAACATTCAGTACTTC
TRBJ1-6 NA TRBV7-3 TRBD1 CASSQPGDRVSPLHF TGTGCCAGCAGTCAACCCGGGGACAGGGTTTCACCCCTCCACTTT
TRBJ2-1 NA TRBV11-3 TRBD2 CASSYTLAGTYNEQFF TGTGCCAGCAGCTACACTTTAGCGGGAACCTACAATGAGCAGTTCTTC
TRBJ1-1 NA TRBV3-1/TRBV3-2 NA CASSQDEGVKAFF TGTGCCAGCAGCCAAGATGAGGGGGTCAAAGCTTTCTTT
TRBJ1-4 once TRBV28 NA CASSPPRGPSNEKLFF TGTGCCAGCAGTCCTCCCCGGGGTCCCTCTAATGAAAAACTGTTTTTT
TRBJ2-7 NA TRBV11-2 NA CASSSAGTMRYEQYF TGTGCCAGCAGCTCCGCCGGGACAATGCGGTACGAGCAGTACTTC
TRBJ1-2 NA TRBV6-1 NA CASSEARVAGYTF TGTGCCAGCAGTGAGGCCCGGGTGGCTGGCTACACCTTC
TRBJ2-1 few TRBV24-1 TRBD1 CATSDLVRGRDEQFF TGTGCCACCAGTGATTTGGTCAGGGGGCGGGATGAGCAGTTCTTC
TRBJ2-3 NA TRBV25-1 NA CASSGGSGTDTQYF TGTGCCAGCAGTGGAGGTAGCGGCACAGATACGCAGTATTTT
TRBJ1-1 NA TRBV6-5 NA CASSYPGEAFF TGTGCCAGCAGTTACCCAGGTGAAGCTTTCTTT
TRBJ2-1 NA TRBV4-1 TRBD1 CASSQSPGGTGGNEQFF TGCGCCAGCAGCCAATCCCCTGGAGGGACAGGGGGCAATGAGCAGTTCTTC
TRBJ2-7 once TRBV28 TRBD1 CASSRTGTGGRKAPGEQYF TGTGCCAGCAGTCGAACCGGGACAGGGGGCCGAAAGGCCCCAGGCGAGCAGTACTTC
TRBJ2-7 NA TRBV19 NA CASSISWQRDKEQYF TGTGCCAGTAGTATTAGTTGGCAGAGGGATAAGGAGCAGTACTTC
TRBJ2-1 NA TRBV9 NA CASSVDGRTYNEQFF TGTGCCAGCAGCGTAGACGGGAGAACCTACAATGAGCAGTTCTTC
TRBJ1-2 once TRBV14 NA CASSQERAGINYGYTF TGTGCCAGCAGCCAAGAACGGGCAGGGATCAATTATGGCTACACCTTC
TRBJ2-6 NA TRBV5-5 NA CASSLKGAGANVLTF TGTGCCAGCAGCTTGAAGGGAGCTGGGGCCAACGTCCTGACTTTC
TRBJ1-2 NA TRBV24-1 NA CATSLGGYGYTF TGTGCCACCAGTCTGGGAGGCTATGGCTACACCTTC
TRBJ1-5 NA TRBV5-1 NA CASSLDYNQPQHF TGCGCCAGCAGCTTGGATTACAATCAGCCCCAGCATTTT
TRBJ2-5 NA TRBV7-9 TRBD2 CASSLVLAGYQETQYF TGTGCCAGCAGCTTAGTCCTAGCGGGTTACCAAGAGACCCAGTACTTC